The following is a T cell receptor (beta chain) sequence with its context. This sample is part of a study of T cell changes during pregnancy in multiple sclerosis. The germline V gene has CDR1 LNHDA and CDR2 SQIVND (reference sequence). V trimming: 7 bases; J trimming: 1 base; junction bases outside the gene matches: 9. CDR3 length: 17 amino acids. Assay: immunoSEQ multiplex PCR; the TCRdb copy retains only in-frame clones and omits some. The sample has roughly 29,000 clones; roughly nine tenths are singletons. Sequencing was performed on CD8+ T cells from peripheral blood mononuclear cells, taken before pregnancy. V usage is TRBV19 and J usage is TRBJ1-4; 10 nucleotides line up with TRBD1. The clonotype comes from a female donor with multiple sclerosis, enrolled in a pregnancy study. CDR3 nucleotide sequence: TGTGCCAGTACCACGCCGGGACAGGGGTTAACTAATGAAAAACTGTTTTTT. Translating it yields CASTTPGQGLTNEKLFF.